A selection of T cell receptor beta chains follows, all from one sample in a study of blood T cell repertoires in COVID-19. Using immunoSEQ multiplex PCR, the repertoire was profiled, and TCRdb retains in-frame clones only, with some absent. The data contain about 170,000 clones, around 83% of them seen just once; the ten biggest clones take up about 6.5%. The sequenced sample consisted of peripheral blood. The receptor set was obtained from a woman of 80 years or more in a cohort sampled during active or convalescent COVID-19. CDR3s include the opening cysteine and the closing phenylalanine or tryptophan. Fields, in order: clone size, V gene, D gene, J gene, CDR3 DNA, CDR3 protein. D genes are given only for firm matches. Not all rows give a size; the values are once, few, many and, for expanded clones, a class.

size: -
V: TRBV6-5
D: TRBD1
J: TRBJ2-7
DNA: TGTGCCAGCAGGGTACAGGGGGTGCTCTACGAGCAGTACTTC
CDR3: CASRVQGVLYEQYF

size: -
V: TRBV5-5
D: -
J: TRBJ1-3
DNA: TGTGCCAGCAGGGTCGGAGGATACGGAAACACCATATATTTT
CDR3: CASRVGGYGNTIYF

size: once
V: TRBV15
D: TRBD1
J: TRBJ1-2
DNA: TGTGCCACCAGCAGAAAGGACAGGGATCGCTACACCTTC
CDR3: CATSRKDRDRYTF

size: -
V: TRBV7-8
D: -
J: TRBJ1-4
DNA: TGTGCCAGCAGCTTAAAACGGACAGACAGTCCAACTAATGAAAAACTGTTTTTT
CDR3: CASSLKRTDSPTNEKLFF

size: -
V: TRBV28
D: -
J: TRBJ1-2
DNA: TGTGCCAGCAGATCAGGTGAACGGATCTATGGCTACACCTTC
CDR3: CASRSGERIYGYTF

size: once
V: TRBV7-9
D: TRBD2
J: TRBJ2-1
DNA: TGTGCCAGCAGCTTCATCCCCAGACTAGCAGTGTACAATGAGCAGTTCTTC
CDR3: CASSFIPRLAVYNEQFF

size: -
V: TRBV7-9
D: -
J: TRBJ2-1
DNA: TGTGCCAGCACGAGCCGGGGTCCTAATGAGCAGTTCTTC
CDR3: CASTSRGPNEQFF

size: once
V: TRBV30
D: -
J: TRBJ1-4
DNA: TGTGCCTGGAGTGTACCGGGGATGCGTGAAAAACTGTTTTTT
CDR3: CAWSVPGMREKLFF

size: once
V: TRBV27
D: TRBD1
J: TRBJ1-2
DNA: TGTGCCAGCAGTCTTAGAGCTACGGGACAGGGTTCCTATGGCTACACCTTC
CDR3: CASSLRATGQGSYGYTF

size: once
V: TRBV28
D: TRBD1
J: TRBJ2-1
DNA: TGTGCCAGCAGTAACCCAGGGGGAAACAATGAGCAGTTCTTC
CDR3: CASSNPGGNNEQFF

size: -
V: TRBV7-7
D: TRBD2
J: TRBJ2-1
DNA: TGTGCCAGCAGCCCGGGACTAGGGAACAATGAGCAGTTCTTC
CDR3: CASSPGLGNNEQFF

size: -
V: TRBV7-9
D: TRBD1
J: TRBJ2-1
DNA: TGTGCCAGCAGCTTCGGGACAGGGATTGTCAATGAGCAGTTCTTC
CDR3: CASSFGTGIVNEQFF

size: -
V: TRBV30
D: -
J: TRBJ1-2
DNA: TGTGCCTGGAAGGCAGGGAACAACTATGGCTACACCTTC
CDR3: CAWKAGNNYGYTF

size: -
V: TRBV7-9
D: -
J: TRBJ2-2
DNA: TGTGCCAGCAGCTCCCTAGGAGGGTTGGACACCGGGGAGCTGTTTTTT
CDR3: CASSSLGGLDTGELFF

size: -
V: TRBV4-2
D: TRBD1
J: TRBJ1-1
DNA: TGTGCCAGCAGCGGGAGGGACAGGGAGGACACTGAAGCTTTCTTT
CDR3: CASSGRDREDTEAFF

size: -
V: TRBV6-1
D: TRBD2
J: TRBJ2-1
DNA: TGTGCCAGCAGTGAAGGATGGGGGGGATTCAATGAGCAGTTCTTC
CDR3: CASSEGWGGFNEQFF

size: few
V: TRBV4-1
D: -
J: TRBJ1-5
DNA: TGCGCCAGCAGCCAAGATTTGGACAGTGATCAGCCCCAGCATTTT
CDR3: CASSQDLDSDQPQHF

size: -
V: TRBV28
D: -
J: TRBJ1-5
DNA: TGTGCCAGCAGCGGAGGCAATCAGCCCCAGCATTTT
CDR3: CASSGGNQPQHF

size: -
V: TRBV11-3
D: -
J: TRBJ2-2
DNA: TGTGCCAGCAGCCACGACTATTTGACCGGGGAGCTGTTTTTT
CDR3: CASSHDYLTGELFF

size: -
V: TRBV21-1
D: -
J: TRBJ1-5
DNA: TGTGCCAGCAGCCTAAGTAAAGTCAATCAGCCCCAGCATTTT
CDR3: CASSLSKVNQPQHF

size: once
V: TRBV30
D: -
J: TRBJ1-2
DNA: TGTGCCTGGAGTCCACTCGCGGATGGGGAGGATGGCTACACCTTC
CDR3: CAWSPLADGEDGYTF

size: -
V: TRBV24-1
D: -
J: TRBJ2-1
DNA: TGTGCCACCAGTGATTCAGGGTCTGGTGAGCAGTTCTTC
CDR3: CATSDSGSGEQFF

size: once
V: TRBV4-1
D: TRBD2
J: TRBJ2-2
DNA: TGCGCCAGCAGCCGAGGAACCGGGACTATCGGTAACACCGGGGAGCTGTTTTTT
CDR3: CASSRGTGTIGNTGELFF

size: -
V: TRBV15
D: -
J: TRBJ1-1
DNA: TGTGCCACCAGCAACCTTGACAGCTTCTCAGGGGAAGCTTTCTTT
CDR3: CATSNLDSFSGEAFF

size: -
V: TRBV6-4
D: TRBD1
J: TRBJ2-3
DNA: TGTGCCAGCAGGACAACAGGGGGTACAGATACGCAGTATTTT
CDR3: CASRTTGGTDTQYF

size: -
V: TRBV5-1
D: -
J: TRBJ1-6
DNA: TGCGCCAGCAGCCTGGGGGAGGACTCCAACCCTTATAATTCACCCCTCCACTTT
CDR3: CASSLGEDSNPYNSPLHF